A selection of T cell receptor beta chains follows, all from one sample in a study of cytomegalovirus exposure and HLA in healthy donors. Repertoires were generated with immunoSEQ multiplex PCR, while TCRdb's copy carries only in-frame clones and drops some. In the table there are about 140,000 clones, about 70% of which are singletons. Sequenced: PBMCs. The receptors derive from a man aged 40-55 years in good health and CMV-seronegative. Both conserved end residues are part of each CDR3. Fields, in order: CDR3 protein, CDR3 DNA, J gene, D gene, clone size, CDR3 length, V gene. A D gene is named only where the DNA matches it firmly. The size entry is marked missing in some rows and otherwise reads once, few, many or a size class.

CDR3aa: CASSYTRGNQPQHF
CDR3nt: TGTGCCAGCAGTTACACACGGGGCAATCAGCCCCAGCATTTT
j_gene: TRBJ1-5
d_gene: NA
abundance: NA
len: 14
v_gene: TRBV6-5

CDR3aa: CASRKTGESFF
CDR3nt: TGTGCCAGCAGAAAAACAGGGGAATCTTTCTTT
j_gene: TRBJ1-1
d_gene: TRBD1
abundance: few
len: 11
v_gene: TRBV7-9

CDR3aa: CASSIAAGWGMNTEAFF
CDR3nt: TGTGCCAGTAGTATAGCGGCGGGATGGGGGATGAACACTGAAGCTTTCTTT
j_gene: TRBJ1-1
d_gene: NA
abundance: NA
len: 17
v_gene: TRBV19

CDR3aa: CASSPTLTQGNEKLFF
CDR3nt: TGTGCCAGCAGCCCTACGCTAACGCAGGGTAATGAAAAACTGTTTTTT
j_gene: TRBJ1-4
d_gene: NA
abundance: NA
len: 16
v_gene: TRBV9

CDR3aa: CASSQGLLSEAFF
CDR3nt: TGTGCCAGCAGCCAGGGGCTCCTCTCTGAAGCTTTCTTT
j_gene: TRBJ1-1
d_gene: NA
abundance: NA
len: 13
v_gene: TRBV7-9

CDR3aa: CASSAPGQATGELFF
CDR3nt: TGTGCCAGCAGCGCGCCGGGACAGGCCACCGGGGAGCTGTTTTTT
j_gene: TRBJ2-2
d_gene: TRBD1
abundance: NA
len: 15
v_gene: TRBV5-4

CDR3aa: CASSLGSNEYGYTF
CDR3nt: TGTGCCAGCAGCTTAGGGAGCAACGAGTATGGCTACACCTTC
j_gene: TRBJ1-2
d_gene: NA
abundance: NA
len: 14
v_gene: TRBV7-2

CDR3aa: CASGIAGGTYEQYF
CDR3nt: TGTGCCAGCGGAATAGCGGGAGGGACCTACGAGCAGTACTTC
j_gene: TRBJ2-7
d_gene: TRBD2
abundance: NA
len: 14
v_gene: TRBV6-6

CDR3aa: CASGLDTQYF
CDR3nt: TGTGCCAGCGGACTAGATACGCAGTATTTT
j_gene: TRBJ2-3
d_gene: NA
abundance: NA
len: 10
v_gene: TRBV7-2

CDR3aa: CASSRVGTVAANTEAFF
CDR3nt: TGCGCCAGCAGCCGGGTCGGGACAGTGGCAGCCAACACTGAAGCTTTCTTT
j_gene: TRBJ1-1
d_gene: TRBD1
abundance: NA
len: 17
v_gene: TRBV4-1

CDR3aa: CASGFTGDTEAFF
CDR3nt: TGTGCCAGCGGTTTTACAGGGGACACTGAAGCTTTCTTT
j_gene: TRBJ1-1
d_gene: TRBD1
abundance: NA
len: 13
v_gene: TRBV11-2

CDR3aa: CSVGRGMNTEAFF
CDR3nt: TGCAGCGTCGGCAGGGGTATGAACACTGAAGCTTTCTTT
j_gene: TRBJ1-1
d_gene: NA
abundance: NA
len: 13
v_gene: TRBV29-1

CDR3aa: CASSSLQFGTSGSYTF
CDR3nt: TGCGCCAGCAGTTCGTTGCAATTTGGGACTTCCGGGAGCTACACCTTC
j_gene: TRBJ1-2
d_gene: NA
abundance: NA
len: 16
v_gene: TRBV5-1

CDR3aa: CASSFQIGTDYGYTF
CDR3nt: TGTGCCAGCAGCTTCCAGATCGGGACAGACTATGGCTACACCTTC
j_gene: TRBJ1-2
d_gene: TRBD1
abundance: NA
len: 15
v_gene: TRBV7-2

CDR3aa: CASSRRSYEQYF
CDR3nt: TGTGCCAGCAGTCGCAGGTCCTACGAGCAGTACTTC
j_gene: TRBJ2-7
d_gene: NA
abundance: NA
len: 12
v_gene: TRBV2

CDR3aa: CASSLTGRGGYTF
CDR3nt: TGTGCCAGCAGTTTAACAGGGAGGGGTGGCTACACCTTC
j_gene: TRBJ1-2
d_gene: NA
abundance: NA
len: 13
v_gene: TRBV28

CDR3aa: CASSTLGGAGSNEQFF
CDR3nt: TGTGCCAGCAGCACCTTAGGAGGGGCCGGATCGAATGAGCAGTTCTTC
j_gene: TRBJ2-1
d_gene: NA
abundance: NA
len: 16
v_gene: TRBV7-2

CDR3aa: CASRRLAGVRETQYF
CDR3nt: TGTGCCAGCAGGCGTCTAGCGGGAGTCCGGGAGACCCAGTACTTC
j_gene: TRBJ2-5
d_gene: TRBD2
abundance: NA
len: 15
v_gene: TRBV6-5

CDR3aa: CASSFGGNTEAFF
CDR3nt: TGTGCCAGCAGCTTTGGCGGGAACACTGAAGCTTTCTTT
j_gene: TRBJ1-1
d_gene: NA
abundance: once
len: 13
v_gene: TRBV7-9